Sequencing of this T cell receptor (beta chain) was carried out in a study of shared clonotypes between healthy human individuals. Sequenced by immunoSEQ multiplex PCR; TCRdb stores in-frame clones only, minus some. The table includes some 2.3 million clones, 80% to 95% detected once. Germline trimming cut 8 bases from V and 4 bases from J; bases unmatched to any gene: 7. The CDR3 loop spans 12 amino acids. The V gene's germline CDR1 is SQVTM and CDR2 ANQGSEA. As to this clone: Its antigen is currently unknown.

Whole-study findings and limits: Only blood was sampled, and tissue TCR repertoires likely differ from blood ones.

The chain is built from TRBV29-1 and TRBJ2-5; TRBD1 matches at 7 bases. This TCR came from a man between 18 and 35 years old in good health. Some clones in this sample may be carry-over from other donors' samples. Material for sequencing was naive CD4+ T cells from PBMCs. Indicated subset: CD45RA+ positively selected. The CDR3 DNA follows: TGCAGCTCGTACGCAGGGGGAGAGACCCAGTACTTC. Amino acids: CSSYAGGETQYF.